These 14 T cell receptor delta chains were sequenced from one sample in a study of gamma-delta T cells after stem cell transplantation. TCRdb re-called clones from the RT-PCR reads via CATT. The sample has about 2,100 delta-chain clones; about 1.1% are singletons. Sequencing was done on a sample of gamma-delta T cells. The receptor source for this set is a human donor. It is not recorded whose cells these are; they may come from a transplant donor.

This clone has more than one count but fewer than ten. The chain carries TRDV2 and TRDJ1; 11 nucleotides match TRDD3. Trimming removed 4 bases from V and 4 bases from J; junction bases left unmatched: 13. Germline loops: CDR1 GEAIGNYY, CDR2 EKD. CDR3 length: 17 amino acids. The CDR3 protein is CACEGLGGGYANDKLIF. The CDR3 coding sequence is TGTGCCTGTGAGGGCCTCGGTGGGGGATACGCAAACGATAAACTCATCTTT.

This clone is large (0.1 to 1%) by share. This sample also contains other DNA sequences that code for the same CDR3. The gene calls are TRDV2 and TRDJ1; weak D call: TRDD3 (6 bases). With 1 base removed from V and 2 bases from J, the gap between germline ends came to 16 bases. CDR3 length: 16 residues. From germline, CDR1 is GEAIGNYY and CDR2 EKD. The CDR3 DNA sequence: TGTGCCTGTGACACGATGGGGATCTTGTTAACCGATAAACTCATCTTT. Residues: CACDTMGILLTDKLIF.

A word on this clone: Translating this DNA gives a protein that differs at residue 3 from the TCRdb one, which belongs to a much larger clone; a read error is likely, and the protein shown is this translation. The rearrangement links TRDV2 to TRDJ1; TRDD3 agrees at 13 bases. The germline V gene has CDR1 GEAIGNYY and CDR2 EKD. The CDR3 totals 17 residues. The CDR3 loop reads CARDFLLGDTRGGKLIF. In DNA form, the CDR3 reads TGTGCCCGTGACTTCTTACTGGGGGATACGCGAGGGGGTAAACTCATCTTT.

This clone occurred a few times. This chain connects TRDV2 to TRDJ1; 10 bases align to TRDD3. CDR1 GEAIGNYY and CDR2 EKD come from the germline V gene. Trimming removed 3 bases from V and 3 bases from J; junction bases left unmatched: 24. The CDR3 is made up of 21 amino acids. As DNA, the CDR3 is TGTGCCTGTGACTCCTTACTGGGGGATCCGAACCTAACATCACATCCCGATAAACTCATCTTT. The encoded protein is CACDSLLGDPNLTSHPDKLIF.

This clone was counted between two and nine times. This likely came from a read error, as a far larger clone is one base away. The V call is TRDV2, the J call TRDJ1; 8 bases align to TRDD3. The trim removed 0 bases at V and 7 bases at J, leaving 21 bases unmatched. The CDR3 is 19 residues long. Per germline, CDR1 GEAIGNYY and CDR2 EKD. CDR3 nucleotide sequence: TGTGCCTGTGACACCGTAAGCCTGGGGGAATTTACATCTTCTGGTAAACTCATCTTT. It translates to CACDTVSLGEFTSSGKLIF.

This clone was seen a handful of times. This DNA translates differently at residue 13 from the TCRdb protein, which is that of a much larger clone; a read error is likely, and the protein shown is the DNA's own translation. This chain links TRDV2 with TRDJ3; tentative D call: TRDD3 (5 bases). In germline, CDR1 is GEAIGNYY, CDR2 EKD. This CDR3 is 19 amino acids long. CDR3 DNA sequence: TGTGCCTGTGACACCGTACAGGTAGGTAGCGCCTGGGCCACCCGACAGATGTTTTTC. Encoded protein: CACDTVQVGSAWATRQMFF.

This clone was counted only a few times. This likely traces to a read error, being one base from a far larger clone. The chain combines TRDV2 with TRDJ1; D is perhaps TRDD3 (6 bases). Trimming took off 5 bases at V and 1 base at J, with 13 bases between the two ends. Germline values: CDR1 GEAIGNYY, CDR2 EKD. The CDR3 covers 14 residues. CDR3 sequence: CACGTLGFTDKLIF. The CDR3 nucleotides are TGTGCCTGTGGCACGCTGGGGTTCACCGATAAACTCATCTTT.

By frequency in the sample, this clone is medium-sized. This is likely an artifact of a read error, given a far larger clone one base away. This chain links TRDV1 with TRDJ2; the match to TRDD3 covers 9 bases. The CDR3 has 24 amino acids. Germline assignment: CDR1 TSWWSYY and CDR2 QGS. The CDR3: CALGDPCLRTAVWGICPGRAQPFF. The CDR3 DNA is TGTGCTCTTGGGGACCCCTGCCTTCGGACGGCGGTCTGGGGGATTTGCCCGGGACGCGCACAACCCTTCTTT.

This clone was recorded a few times. This DNA translates differently at residue 7 from the TCRdb protein, which is that of a much larger clone; a read error is likely, and the protein shown is the DNA's own translation. The chain employs TRDV2 and TRDJ1, with TRDD3 matching 8 bases. CDR3 size: 16 residues. The germline V gene encodes CDR1 GEAIGNYY and CDR2 EKD. In DNA, the CDR3 is TGTGCCTGTGATTCGTTACCGGGGGATAAAACCGGTAAACTCATCTTT. Amino acid sequence: CACDSLPGDKTGKLIF.

This clone was observed a few times. A far bigger clonotype differs at one base, so this is likely a read error. This specimen includes other DNA sequences encoding the same CDR3. The genes are TRDV2 and TRDJ2, with 8 bases matching TRDD3. V lost 1 base and J lost 7; bases outside the gene matches: 16. CDR1 is GEAIGNYY, CDR2 EKD, per germline. CDR3 size: 18 residues. The CDR3 spells CACDTLETGGPFRAQLFF. CDR3 sequence (DNA): TGTGCCTGTGACACGTTGGAGACTGGGGGCCCTTTTAGAGCACAACTCTTCTTT.

This clone has just a few counts. The protein held in TCRdb is that of a much larger clone and does not match this DNA's translation at residue 17, likely because of a read error; the protein shown is translated from the DNA. The chain combines TRDV2 with TRDJ3, with TRDD3 matching 11 bases. CDR1 GEAIGNYY and CDR2 EKD come from the germline V gene. This CDR3 region has 19 residues. CDR3: CACDTVLGDKAWDTRQVFF. CDR3 in DNA: TGTGCCTGTGACACCGTACTGGGGGATAAAGCCTGGGACACCCGACAGGTGTTTTTC.

As for this clone: This likely traces to a read error, being one base from a far larger clone. This sample includes further DNA sequences coding for the same CDR3. This chain links TRDV2 with TRDJ1; 10 bases match TRDD3. Germline V CDR1 and CDR2: GEAIGNYY, EKD. This CDR3 has 15 residues. The CDR3 spells CACDTWGIKNDKLIF. In DNA form, the CDR3 reads TGCGCCTGTGACACCTGGGGGATAAAAAACGATAAACTCATCTTT.

As regards this clone: A single base separates this from a much larger clone, so it may be a read error. This chain links TRDV2 with TRDJ1, with 7 bases lining up with TRDD3. Germline V lookup: CDR1 GEAIGNYY, CDR2 EKD. The CDR3 is 15 residues long. The CDR3 protein is CACDTLGIMADKPIF. The CDR3 DNA reads TGTGCCTGTGACACCCTGGGGATAATGGCCGATAAACCCATCTTT.

Comment on this clone: A read error likely explains why the TCRdb protein, taken from a much larger clone, differs from this DNA's translation at residue 6; the protein shown is translated from the DNA. The chain has TRDV2 and TRDJ1; 9 positions agree with TRDD3. The CDR3 is made up of 18 amino acids. The germline gives CDR1 GEAIGNYY, CDR2 EKD. V shed 3 bases and J 0 bases; nucleotides not matched to a gene: 13. CDR3 region: CACDPPGDTLPHTDKLIF. The DNA of the CDR3 is TGTGCCTGTGACCCACCGGGGGATACCCTCCCACACACCGATAAACTCATCTTT.